The rows below give T cell receptor beta chains drawn from one sample of a study of blood T cells in healthy people across ages. TCRdb itself ran the 5' RACE reads through MiXCR, one entry per CDR3 protein. This sample yields 1.8 million or so distinct CDR3 sequences, of which approximately 39% are seen a single time; 23% belongs to the top ten. The sample was blood. The receptors stem from a human donor in good health. The CDR3 runs from the conserved cysteine through the conserved F or W. The order of the fields is CDR3 length, D gene, V gene, J gene, clone size, CDR3 protein, CDR3 DNA. The D gene is left open where the match is weak. Not every row has a clone size; where given, it reads once, few, many or a size class.

12	.	TRBV7-2	TRBJ1-5	few	CASSLWEQPQHF	TGTGCCAGCAGCTTATGGGAACAGCCCCAGCATTTT
15	.	TRBV3-1	TRBJ1-5	.	CASSQGPRPDQPQHF	TGTGCCAGCAGCCAAGGTCCCAGGCCTGATCAGCCCCAGCATTTT
14	.	TRBV11-3	TRBJ1-5	.	CASSLVEVNQPQHF	TGTGCCAGCAGCTTAGTTGAGGTCAATCAGCCCCAGCATTTT
16	.	TRBV12-3/TRBV12-4	TRBJ1-5	.	CASSYSEGSYYQPQHF	TGTGCCAGCAGCTATTCCGAAGGGAGTTACTATCAGCCCCAGCATTTT
15	.	TRBV3-1	TRBJ1-2	.	CASSQELIGIYGYTF	TGTGCCAGCAGCCAAGAGTTGATAGGGATTTATGGCTACACCTTC
16	TRBD2	TRBV29-1	TRBJ2-3	.	CSVEFGTSISTDTQYF	TGCAGCGTTGAGTTTGGGACTAGCATTAGCACAGATACGCAGTATTTT
15	.	TRBV19	TRBJ2-7	few	CASSISGDSLYEQYF	TGTGCCAGTAGTATATCGGGAGACAGTCTCTACGAGCAGTACTTC
13	TRBD1	TRBV6-6	TRBJ2-7	.	CASSRTGPNEQYF	TGTGCCAGCAGTCGGACAGGCCCCAACGAGCAGTACTTC
15	.	TRBV29-1	TRBJ2-2	.	CSVWGGGTNTGELFF	TGCAGCGTTTGGGGTGGCGGGACGAACACCGGGGAGCTGTTTTTT
14	.	TRBV20-1	TRBJ1-5	.	CSARNRLSNQPQHF	TGCAGTGCTAGAAACAGACTTAGCAATCAGCCCCAGCATTTT
14	.	TRBV2	TRBJ2-7	.	CASRSGTEAYEQYF	TGTGCCAGCAGATCCGGGACGGAAGCCTACGAGCAGTACTTC
14	TRBD1	TRBV2	TRBJ2-7	many	CASTYTGDSYEQYF	TGTGCCAGCACGTACACAGGGGATTCCTACGAGCAGTACTTC
13	.	TRBV6-5	TRBJ2-5	few	CASSRTVPETQYF	TGTGCCAGCAGTCGGACAGTCCCAGAGACCCAGTACTTC
15	.	TRBV24-1	TRBJ2-5	few	CATSDPPGRQETQYF	TGTGCCACCAGTGATCCCCCGGGAAGGCAAGAGACCCAGTACTTC